Listed below are T cell receptor beta chains from one sample, sequenced in a study of T cell changes during pregnancy in multiple sclerosis. The method was immunoSEQ multiplex PCR; TCRdb's version includes in-frame clones alone and lacks a portion of them. Altogether 80,000 to 95,000 clones are present, roughly 96% being singletons, with the ten largest covering 1.1%. The sequencing here drew on peripheral blood, taken in the second trimester of pregnancy. These receptors were taken from a female donor with multiple sclerosis, enrolled in a pregnancy study. CDR3s include the opening cysteine and the closing phenylalanine or tryptophan. A D gene is named only where the DNA matches it firmly. Part of the rows lack a size; the others show once, few, many or a class for expanded clones.

clone_size,d_call,v_call,j_call,cdr3_nt,cdr3_aa
-,-,TRBV2,TRBJ2-1,TGTGCCAGCAGTGAACAGTTGCCCAATGAGCAGTTCTTC,CASSEQLPNEQFF
-,TRBD2,TRBV5-1,TRBJ2-7,TGCGCCAGCAGCCGGACTAGCGGGGAGACCTACGAGCAGTACTTC,CASSRTSGETYEQYF
-,-,TRBV11-2,TRBJ1-2,TGTGCCAGCAGCCCCACAGGGAGTCGCTATGGCTACACCTTC,CASSPTGSRYGYTF
-,TRBD2,TRBV10-1,TRBJ2-3,TGCGCCAGCAGCTCCAGACTAGCGGGGAGCACAGATACGCAGTATTTT,CASSSRLAGSTDTQYF
-,TRBD2,TRBV23-1,TRBJ2-3,TGCGCCAGCAGTCAAGGGGTCGGGAGGGACACAGATACGCAGTATTTT,CASSQGVGRDTDTQYF
-,TRBD1,TRBV18,TRBJ2-1,TGTGCCAGCTCACCGACAGGGGGCAGTTACAATGAGCAGTTCTTC,CASSPTGGSYNEQFF
-,-,TRBV7-3,TRBJ2-1,TGTGCCAGCAGCGGGCAGGGGCAGCAGTTCTTC,CASSGQGQQFF
-,-,TRBV5-4,TRBJ1-5,TGTGCCAGCAGCTTGGGGGCAGATGCCAATCAGCCCCAGCATTTT,CASSLGADANQPQHF
-,TRBD1,TRBV5-1,TRBJ1-1,TGCGCCAGCAGCTTCCGGACAGGGGACACTGAAGCTTTCTTT,CASSFRTGDTEAFF
-,-,TRBV2,TRBJ2-7,TGTGCCAGCAGGGACTTAGGGGGGGACGAGCAGTACTTC,CASRDLGGDEQYF
-,TRBD2,TRBV19,TRBJ2-2,TGTGCCAGCGACCCCGGGGGAGGGCCCGGGGAGCTGTTTTTT,CASDPGGGPGELFF
-,TRBD1,TRBV5-1,TRBJ1-1,TGCGCCAGCAGCTTGGCCCCGCTAACAGGGGTCGGAACTGAAGCTTTCTTT,CASSLAPLTGVGTEAFF
-,-,TRBV2,TRBJ2-7,TGTGCCAGCAGGGGCCTCCTTAGTGGCGTCTACGAGCAGTACTTC,CASRGLLSGVYEQYF
-,-,TRBV12-5,TRBJ2-7,TGTGCTAGTGGTTCCCTGACAATATCCTACGAGCAGTACTTC,CASGSLTISYEQYF
-,-,TRBV27,TRBJ2-3,TGTGCCAGCAGTTTATCCGTGAGCACAGATACGCAGTATTTT,CASSLSVSTDTQYF
-,-,TRBV10-2,TRBJ1-1,TGCGCCAGCAGTGCTCCAGGGGTGGGAGCGAACACTGAAGCTTTCTTT,CASSAPGVGANTEAFF
-,TRBD1,TRBV9,TRBJ1-1,TGTGCCAGCAGCGAGAACTCGGACAGGTTGGTGTTTACTGAAGCTTTCTTT,CASSENSDRLVFTEAFF
-,TRBD1,TRBV5-4,TRBJ2-2,TGTGCCAGCAGCTTGATGGGGACAGGTCCCGCCGGGGAGCTGTTTTTT,CASSLMGTGPAGELFF
-,TRBD2,TRBV11-2,TRBJ2-1,TGTGCCAGCAGCTTAGATTGGGCGGGACTAGGATGGGTCAATGAGCAGTTCTTC,CASSLDWAGLGWVNEQFF
-,TRBD1,TRBV6-1,TRBJ1-3,TGTGCCAGCAGTGAAAAGACAGGGCCTGGAAACACCATATATTTT,CASSEKTGPGNTIYF
-,-,TRBV7-2,TRBJ2-5,TGTGCCAGCAGCTTAGTCTCTGGTCGAAAAGACTACATTTACTTC,CASSLVSGRKDYIYF
-,TRBD2,TRBV14,TRBJ2-1,TGTGCCAGCAGACTTTATTCTGGCGGGAGGGCCGGCAATGAGCAGTTCTTC,CASRLYSGGRAGNEQFF
-,-,TRBV19,TRBJ2-2,TGTGCCAGTAGGCCTTTGGCAGGGTGGGCCGGGGAGCTGTTTTTT,CASRPLAGWAGELFF
-,-,TRBV18,TRBJ2-2,TGTGCCAGCTCACCACCAGGGGCGGTTCGGAACACCGGGGAGCTGTTTTTT,CASSPPGAVRNTGELFF
-,-,TRBV5-1,TRBJ2-7,TGCGCCAGCAGCTTGACAGAGACCTACGAGCAGTACTTC,CASSLTETYEQYF
-,TRBD1,TRBV19,TRBJ1-1,TGTGCCAGTAGCCAACAGGGGGCAGTCACTGAAGCTTTCTTT,CASSQQGAVTEAFF
-,TRBD1,TRBV5-6,TRBJ1-2,TGTGCCAGCAGCTTCGGGCAGGGGGCTCGCAACTATGGCTACACCTTC,CASSFGQGARNYGYTF
-,-,TRBV28,TRBJ2-7,TGTGCCAGCAGTGGAGGGAGGGACACTTTAACCTACGAGCAGTACTTC,CASSGGRDTLTYEQYF
-,TRBD1,TRBV19,TRBJ1-5,TGTGCCAGTGCACAGGGGGGACAGCCCCAGCATTTT,CASAQGGQPQHF
-,-,TRBV28,TRBJ2-5,TGTGCCAGCAGACCGACAGCCCCCCAAGAGACCCAGTACTTC,CASRPTAPQETQYF
-,TRBD1,TRBV13,TRBJ2-4,TGTGCCAGCAAGGGACAGGGGGAAGCCAAAAACATTCAGTACTTC,CASKGQGEAKNIQYF
-,-,TRBV6-5,TRBJ1-1,TGTGCCAGCAGCCCCATCGGGGGGTACACTGAAGCTTTCTTT,CASSPIGGYTEAFF
-,TRBD2,TRBV5-1,TRBJ2-3,TGCGCCAGCAGCTTGGCGCTAGCGGGAGGGATGGCGCGCACAGATACGCAGTATTTT,CASSLALAGGMARTDTQYF
-,TRBD1,TRBV7-9,TRBJ2-7,TGTGCCAGCAGCTCCGGGACAGGGGGCCCAAACTCCTACGAGCAGTACTTC,CASSSGTGGPNSYEQYF
-,TRBD1,TRBV13,TRBJ2-7,TGTGCCAGCAGCTTAACAGGGGAAGTTCACGAGCAGTACTTC,CASSLTGEVHEQYF
few,-,TRBV7-9,TRBJ2-1,TGTGCCAGCAGCTTAGTGCGAGGGAGTAACGATGAGCAGTTCTTC,CASSLVRGSNDEQFF
-,-,TRBV4-3,TRBJ2-7,TGCGCCAGCAGCTCTCGACAGCAGCTTAACAACGAGCAGTACTTC,CASSSRQQLNNEQYF
-,TRBD1,TRBV5-1,TRBJ1-1,TGCGCCAGCAGCTATCCCCGGGACAGGGGGTATGAGAGCACTGAAGCTTTCTTT,CASSYPRDRGYESTEAFF
-,-,TRBV15,TRBJ1-1,TGTGCCACCAGCGCCCCATCGGGACAAAGCAGAGATGAAGCTTTCTTT,CATSAPSGQSRDEAFF
-,TRBD2,TRBV9,TRBJ2-3,TGTGCCAGCAGCGTAGTTGGCGGGAGTTCAGATACGCAGTATTTT,CASSVVGGSSDTQYF
-,-,TRBV6-1,TRBJ2-1,TGTGCCAGCACCCTAGCGAGGGGCTATGAGCAGTTCTTC,CASTLARGYEQFF
few,-,TRBV7-2,TRBJ2-1,TGTGCCAGCAGCGGCCAGAGGTACAATGAGCAGTTCTTC,CASSGQRYNEQFF
-,-,TRBV7-9,TRBJ2-3,TGTGCCAGCAGCTTACTAGATACGCAGTATTTT,CASSLLDTQYF
-,-,TRBV7-9,TRBJ2-7,TGTGCCAGCAGCTCCACGGACGAGCAGTACTTC,CASSSTDEQYF
-,TRBD1,TRBV30,TRBJ1-3,TGTGCCTTTGCGGACAGGGGGCCTCACACCATATATTTT,CAFADRGPHTIYF
-,TRBD1,TRBV19,TRBJ2-2,TGTGCCAGTAGTATGAGGGGGCTCAAGAACACCGGGGAGCTGTTTTTT,CASSMRGLKNTGELFF
-,-,TRBV19,TRBJ1-1,TGTGCCAGTAGTATGGCCCGGAACACTGAAGCTTTCTTT,CASSMARNTEAFF
-,TRBD1,TRBV19,TRBJ2-6,TGTGCCAGTAGTGGCCCGGGACAGAGAACCTCTGGGGCCAACGTCCTGACTTTC,CASSGPGQRTSGANVLTF
-,-,TRBV7-9,TRBJ2-1,TGTGCCAGCAGCTTAGACCGCGCGTGGCAGTTCTTC,CASSLDRAWQFF
-,-,TRBV5-1,TRBJ1-2,TGCGCCAGCAGCTTGGCCAGACCCGGGACTCTCTATGGCTACACCTTC,CASSLARPGTLYGYTF
once,TRBD2,TRBV5-4,TRBJ2-3,TGTGCCAGCAGCTTGGATAGCGGGAGAACGGATACGCAGTATTTT,CASSLDSGRTDTQYF